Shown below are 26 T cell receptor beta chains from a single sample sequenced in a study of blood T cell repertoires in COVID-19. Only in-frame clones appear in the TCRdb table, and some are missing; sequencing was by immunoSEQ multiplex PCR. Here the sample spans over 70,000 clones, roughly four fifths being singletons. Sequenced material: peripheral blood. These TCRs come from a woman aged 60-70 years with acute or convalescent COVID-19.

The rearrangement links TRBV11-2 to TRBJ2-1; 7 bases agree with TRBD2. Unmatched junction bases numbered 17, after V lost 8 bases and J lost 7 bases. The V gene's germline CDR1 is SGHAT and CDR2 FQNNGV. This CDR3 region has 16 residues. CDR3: CASGEGSGTRRNEQFF. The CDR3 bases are TGTGCCAGCGGAGAGGGCAGCGGGACCCGCCGGAATGAGCAGTTCTTC.

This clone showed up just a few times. CDR3 sequence: CASSTGTGAYEQYF. The CDR3, as DNA: TGTGCCAGCAGCACCGGGACAGGGGCCTACGAGCAGTACTTC. The chain employs TRBV27 and TRBJ2-7; 10 positions agree with TRBD1. Germline CDR1 MNHEY, CDR2 SMNVEV (reference sequence). The CDR3 totals 14 residues. V shed 6 bases and J 2 bases; nucleotides not matched to a gene: 4.

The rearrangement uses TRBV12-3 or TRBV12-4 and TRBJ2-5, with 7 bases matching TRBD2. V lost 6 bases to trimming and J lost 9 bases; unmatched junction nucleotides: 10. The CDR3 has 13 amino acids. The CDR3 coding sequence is TGTGCCAGCAGCAAAGCGGGGCAGTGGGCCCAGTACTTC. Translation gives CASSKAGQWAQYF.

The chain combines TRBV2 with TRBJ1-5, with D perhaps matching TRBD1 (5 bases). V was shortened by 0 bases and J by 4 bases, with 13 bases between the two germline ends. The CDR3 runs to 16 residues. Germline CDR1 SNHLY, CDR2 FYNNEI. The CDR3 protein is CASSEAWGVGNQPQHF. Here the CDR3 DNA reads TGTGCCAGCAGTGAAGCGTGGGGGGTCGGGAATCAGCCCCAGCATTTT.

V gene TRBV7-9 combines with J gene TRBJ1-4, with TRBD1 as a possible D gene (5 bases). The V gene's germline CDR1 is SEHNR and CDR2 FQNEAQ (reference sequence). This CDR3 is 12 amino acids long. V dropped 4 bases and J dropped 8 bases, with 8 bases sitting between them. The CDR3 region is CASSSGREKLFF. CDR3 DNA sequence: TGTGCCAGCAGCTCAGGGCGGGAAAAACTGTTTTTT.

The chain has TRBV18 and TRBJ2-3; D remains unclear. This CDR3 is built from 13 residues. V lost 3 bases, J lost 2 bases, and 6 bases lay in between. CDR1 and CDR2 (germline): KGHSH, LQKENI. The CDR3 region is CASSPFSTDTQYF. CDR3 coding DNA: TGTGCCAGCTCACCGTTCTCCACAGATACGCAGTATTTT. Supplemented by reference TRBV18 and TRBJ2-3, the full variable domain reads NAGVMQNPRHLVRRRGQEARLRCSPMKGHSHVYWYRQLPEEGLKFMVYLQKENIIDESGMPKERFSAEFPKEGPSILRIQQVVRGDSAAYFCASSPFSTDTQYFGPGTRLTVL.

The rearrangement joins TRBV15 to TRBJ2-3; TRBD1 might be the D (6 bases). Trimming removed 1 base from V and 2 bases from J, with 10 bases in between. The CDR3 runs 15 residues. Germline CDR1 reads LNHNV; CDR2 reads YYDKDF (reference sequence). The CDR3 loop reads CATSRGGTHTDTQYF. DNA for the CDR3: TGTGCCACCAGCAGAGGGGGGACACACACAGATACGCAGTATTTT.

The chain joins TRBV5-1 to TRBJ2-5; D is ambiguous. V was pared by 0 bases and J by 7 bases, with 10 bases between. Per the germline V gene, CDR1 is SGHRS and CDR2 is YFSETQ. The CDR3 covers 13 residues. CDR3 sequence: CASSLAPTGTQYF. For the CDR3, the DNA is TGCGCCAGCAGCTTGGCACCCACCGGGACCCAGTACTTC.

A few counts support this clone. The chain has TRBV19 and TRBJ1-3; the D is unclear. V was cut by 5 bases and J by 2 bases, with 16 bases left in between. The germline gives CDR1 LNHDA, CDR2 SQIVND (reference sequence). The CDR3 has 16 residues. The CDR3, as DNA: TGTGCCAGTAGTTCCCCTTCAAGGACTGCTGGAAACACCATATATTTT. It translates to CASSSPSRTAGNTIYF.

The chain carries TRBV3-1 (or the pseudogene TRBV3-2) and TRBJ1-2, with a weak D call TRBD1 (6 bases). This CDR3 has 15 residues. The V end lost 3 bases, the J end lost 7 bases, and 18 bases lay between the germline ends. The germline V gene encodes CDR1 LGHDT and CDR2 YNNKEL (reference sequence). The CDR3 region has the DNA TGTGCCAGCAGCCAGACAAGTTTGCAGGGGTCTGGCTACACCTTC. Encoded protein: CASSQTSLQGSGYTF.

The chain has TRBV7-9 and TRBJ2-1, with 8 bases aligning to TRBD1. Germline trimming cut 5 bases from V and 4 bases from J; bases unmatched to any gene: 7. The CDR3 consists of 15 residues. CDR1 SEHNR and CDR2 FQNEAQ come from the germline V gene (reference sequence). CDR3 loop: CASSTNRGVYNEQFF. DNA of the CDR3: TGTGCCAGCAGCACGAACAGGGGGGTGTACAATGAGCAGTTCTTC.

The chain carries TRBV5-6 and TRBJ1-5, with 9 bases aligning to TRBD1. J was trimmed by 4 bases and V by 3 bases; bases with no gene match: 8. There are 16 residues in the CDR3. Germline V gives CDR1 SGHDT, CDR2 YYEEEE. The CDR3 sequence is CASSSRWTGENQPQHF. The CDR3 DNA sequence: TGTGCCAGCAGCTCAAGGTGGACAGGGGAGAATCAGCCCCAGCATTTT.

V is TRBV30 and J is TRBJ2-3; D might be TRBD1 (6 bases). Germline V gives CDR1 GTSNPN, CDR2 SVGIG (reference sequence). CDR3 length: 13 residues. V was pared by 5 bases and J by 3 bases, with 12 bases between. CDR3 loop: CAWGPTGTDTQYF. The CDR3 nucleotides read TGTGCCTGGGGGCCTACAGGGACAGATACGCAGTATTTT.

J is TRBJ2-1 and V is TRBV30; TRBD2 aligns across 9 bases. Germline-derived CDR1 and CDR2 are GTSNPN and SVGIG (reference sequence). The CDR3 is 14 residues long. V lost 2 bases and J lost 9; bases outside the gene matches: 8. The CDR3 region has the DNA TGTGCCTGGAGTTCTAGCGGGACCTCCGGTGAGCAGTTCTTC. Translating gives CAWSSSGTSGEQFF.

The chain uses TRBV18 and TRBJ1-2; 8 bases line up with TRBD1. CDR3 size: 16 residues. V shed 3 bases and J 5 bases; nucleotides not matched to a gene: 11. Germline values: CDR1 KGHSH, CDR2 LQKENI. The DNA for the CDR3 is TGTGCCAGCTCACCGTCGACAGGGGCCTTAGTTTATGGCTACACCTTC. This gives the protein CASSPSTGALVYGYTF.

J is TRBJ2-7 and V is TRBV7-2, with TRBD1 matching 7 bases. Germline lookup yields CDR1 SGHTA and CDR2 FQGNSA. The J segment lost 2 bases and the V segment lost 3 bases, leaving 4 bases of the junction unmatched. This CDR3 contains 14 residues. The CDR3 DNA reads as TGTGCCAGCAGCTTCCGACAGGGTGCCTACGAGCAGTACTTC. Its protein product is CASSFRQGAYEQYF.

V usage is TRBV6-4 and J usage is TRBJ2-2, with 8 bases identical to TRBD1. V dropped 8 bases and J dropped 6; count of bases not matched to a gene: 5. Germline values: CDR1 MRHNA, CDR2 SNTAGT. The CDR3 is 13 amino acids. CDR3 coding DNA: TGTGCCAGCGCCGAACAGGGGGCCGGGGAGCTGTTTTTT. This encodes CASAEQGAGELFF.

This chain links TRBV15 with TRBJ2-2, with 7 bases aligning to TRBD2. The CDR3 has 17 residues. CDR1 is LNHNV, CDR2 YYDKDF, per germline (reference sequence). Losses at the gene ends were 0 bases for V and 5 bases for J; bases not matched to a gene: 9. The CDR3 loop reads CATSRDYRTSGTGELFF. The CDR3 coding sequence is TGTGCCACCAGCAGAGACTACAGGACTAGTGGTACCGGGGAGCTGTTTTTT.

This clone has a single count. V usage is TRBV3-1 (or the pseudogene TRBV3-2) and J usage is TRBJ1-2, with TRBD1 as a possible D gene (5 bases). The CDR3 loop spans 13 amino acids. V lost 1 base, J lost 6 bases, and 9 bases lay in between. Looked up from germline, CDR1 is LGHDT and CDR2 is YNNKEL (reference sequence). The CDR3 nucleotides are TGTGCCAGCAGCCAAGTGGCACAGGATGGCTACACCTTC. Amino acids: CASSQVAQDGYTF.

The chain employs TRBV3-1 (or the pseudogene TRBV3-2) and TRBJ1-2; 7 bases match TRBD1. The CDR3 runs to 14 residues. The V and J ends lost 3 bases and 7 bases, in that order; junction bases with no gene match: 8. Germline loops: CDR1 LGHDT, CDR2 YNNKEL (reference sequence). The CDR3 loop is CASSQPTGDSGYTF. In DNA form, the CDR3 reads TGTGCCAGCAGCCAGCCAACAGGGGATAGTGGCTACACCTTC.

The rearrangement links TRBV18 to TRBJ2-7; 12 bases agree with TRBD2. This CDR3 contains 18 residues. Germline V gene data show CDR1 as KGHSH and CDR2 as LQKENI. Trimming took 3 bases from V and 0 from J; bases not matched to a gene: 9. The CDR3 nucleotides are TGTGCCAGCTCACCGCGACTAGCGGGAGTCACGTCCTCCTACGAGCAGTACTTC. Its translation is CASSPRLAGVTSSYEQYF.

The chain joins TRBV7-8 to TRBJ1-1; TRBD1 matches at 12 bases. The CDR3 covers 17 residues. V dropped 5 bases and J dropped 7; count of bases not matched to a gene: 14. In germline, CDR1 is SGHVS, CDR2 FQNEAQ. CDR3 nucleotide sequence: TGTGCCAGCAGCAAATCTTCCGGGACAGGGGGCACCTATGAAGCTTTCTTT. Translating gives CASSKSSGTGGTYEAFF.

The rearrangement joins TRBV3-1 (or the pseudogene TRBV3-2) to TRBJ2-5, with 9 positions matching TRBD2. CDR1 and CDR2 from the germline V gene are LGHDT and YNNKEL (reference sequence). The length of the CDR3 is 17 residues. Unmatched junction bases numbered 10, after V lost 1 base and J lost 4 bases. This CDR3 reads CASSQGGAGGPRETQYF. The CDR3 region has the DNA TGTGCCAGCAGCCAAGGAGGCGCGGGAGGGCCGCGAGAGACCCAGTACTTC.

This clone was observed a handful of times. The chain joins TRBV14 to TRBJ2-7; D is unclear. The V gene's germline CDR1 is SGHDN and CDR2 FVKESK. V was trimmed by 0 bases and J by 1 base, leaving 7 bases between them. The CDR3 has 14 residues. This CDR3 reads CASSQDLASYEQYF. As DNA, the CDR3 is TGTGCCAGCAGCCAAGATCTGGCTTCCTACGAGCAGTACTTC.

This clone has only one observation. CDR3 DNA sequence: TGTGCCAGCAGCTTAAGAAATCAGGGGCCGCAAGAGACCCAGTACTTC. Amino acids: CASSLRNQGPQETQYF. The chain is built from TRBV7-9 and TRBJ2-5; a weak D match, TRBD1 (6 bases). The V gene lost 2 bases and the J gene lost 2 bases, with 15 bases spanning the gap. Germline loops: CDR1 SEHNR, CDR2 FQNEAQ (reference sequence). The CDR3 consists of 16 residues.

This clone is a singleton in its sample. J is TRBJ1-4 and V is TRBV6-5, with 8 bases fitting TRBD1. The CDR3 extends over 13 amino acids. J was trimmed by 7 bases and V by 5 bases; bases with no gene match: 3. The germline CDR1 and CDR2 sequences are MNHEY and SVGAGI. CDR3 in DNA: TGTGCCAGCAGTCGGGACAGGAGTGAAAAACTGTTTTTT. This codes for CASSRDRSEKLFF.